This TCR beta chain stems from a study of shared clonotypes between healthy human individuals. Study as a whole: Each donor contributed plates that comprised three CD4 naive, three CD4 memory, two CD8 naive and one CD8 memory.

Recent vaccinations or acute infections were absent in the healthy HIV-negative adult donors. Nashville, Tennessee was home to all donors, each a Caucasian adult. Germline values: CDR1 SGHAT, CDR2 FQNNGV. V lost 1 base and J lost 10, with 8 bases in between. This CDR3 region has 12 residues. Original data processing: ImmunoSEQ supplied junction-only sequences lacking quality scores, so filtering was different. TCRdb's copy holds only in-frame clones and misses some; the assay was immunoSEQ multiplex PCR. The D gene and trimming were derived from the DNA, and the V and J assignments and clone size from that table. The sample lists around 940,000 clones; around 80% were seen once.

This rearrangement joins TRBV11-2 to TRBJ2-1; D perhaps matches TRBD2 (5 bases). The clonotype comes from a man aged 18 to 30 in good health. The specimen sequenced was memory CD4+ T cells sorted from blood. Subset denoted: CD45RA-negative fraction. CDR3 nucleotide sequence: TGTGCCAGCAGCTTAGGGCCGGGGGAGCAGTTCTTC. Its protein product is CASSLGPGEQFF.